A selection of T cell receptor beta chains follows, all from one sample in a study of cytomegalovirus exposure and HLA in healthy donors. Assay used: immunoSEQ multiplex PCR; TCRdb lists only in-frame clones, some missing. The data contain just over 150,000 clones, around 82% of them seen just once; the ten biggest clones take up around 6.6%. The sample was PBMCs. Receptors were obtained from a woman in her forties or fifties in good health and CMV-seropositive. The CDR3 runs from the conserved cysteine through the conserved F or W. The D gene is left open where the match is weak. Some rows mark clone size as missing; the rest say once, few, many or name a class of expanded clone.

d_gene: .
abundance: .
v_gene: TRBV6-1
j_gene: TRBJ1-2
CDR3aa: CASSEEIQSYGYTF
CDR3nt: TGTGCCAGCAGTGAAGAGATACAGAGCTATGGCTACACCTTC

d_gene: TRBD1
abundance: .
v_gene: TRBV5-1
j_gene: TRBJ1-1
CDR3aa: CASSLEGTVFLDTEAFF
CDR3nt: TGCGCCAGCAGCTTGGAGGGGACAGTCTTTCTAGACACTGAAGCTTTCTTT

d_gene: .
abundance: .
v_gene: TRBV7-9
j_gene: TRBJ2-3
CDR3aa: CASSSRREGATDTQYF
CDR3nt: TGTGCCAGCAGCTCCCGACGCGAGGGAGCCACAGATACGCAGTATTTT

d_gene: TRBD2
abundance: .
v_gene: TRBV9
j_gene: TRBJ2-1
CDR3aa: CASSVAGGAFNEQFF
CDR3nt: TGTGCCAGCAGCGTAGCCGGGGGGGCATTCAATGAGCAGTTCTTC

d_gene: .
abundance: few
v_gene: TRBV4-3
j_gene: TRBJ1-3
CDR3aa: CASSQEGAGNTIYF
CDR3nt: TGCGCCAGCAGCCAAGAAGGGGCTGGAAACACCATATATTTT

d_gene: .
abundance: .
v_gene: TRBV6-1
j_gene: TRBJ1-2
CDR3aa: CASSESSAALESYTF
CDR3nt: TGTGCCAGCAGTGAATCGAGTGCAGCCCTGGAGAGCTACACCTTC

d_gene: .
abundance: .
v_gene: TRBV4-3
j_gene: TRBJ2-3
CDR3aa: CASGARLADTQYF
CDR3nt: TGCGCCAGCGGGGCCAGGTTGGCCGATACGCAGTATTTT

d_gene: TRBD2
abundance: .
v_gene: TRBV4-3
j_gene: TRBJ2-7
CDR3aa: CASSQEPSGGYEQYF
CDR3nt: TGCGCCAGCAGCCAAGAACCTAGCGGGGGGTACGAGCAGTACTTC

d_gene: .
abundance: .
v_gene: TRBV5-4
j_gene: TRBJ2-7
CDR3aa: CASSLLGGDEQYF
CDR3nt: TGTGCCAGCAGCCTACTGGGGGGTGACGAGCAGTACTTC

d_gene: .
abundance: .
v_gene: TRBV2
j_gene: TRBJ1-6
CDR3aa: CASSNRDLGRGSPLHF
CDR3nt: TGTGCCAGCAGTAACAGGGATTTAGGAAGAGGTTCACCCCTCCACTTT

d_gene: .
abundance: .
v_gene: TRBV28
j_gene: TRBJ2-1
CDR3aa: CASRFRGAAYNEQFF
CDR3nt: TGTGCCAGCAGATTTCGGGGGGCCGCCTACAATGAGCAGTTCTTC

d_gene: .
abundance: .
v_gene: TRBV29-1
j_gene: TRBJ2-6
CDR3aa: CSVEWATGANVLTF
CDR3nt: TGCAGCGTTGAGTGGGCGACTGGGGCCAACGTCCTGACTTTC

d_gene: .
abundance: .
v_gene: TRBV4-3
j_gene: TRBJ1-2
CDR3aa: CASSQDPGIYGYTF
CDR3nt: TGCGCCAGCAGCCAAGATCCGGGGATCTATGGCTACACCTTC

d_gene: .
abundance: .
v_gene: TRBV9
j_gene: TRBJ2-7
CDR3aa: CASSVDTHTYEQYF
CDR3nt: TGTGCCAGCAGCGTAGACACCCATACCTACGAGCAGTACTTC

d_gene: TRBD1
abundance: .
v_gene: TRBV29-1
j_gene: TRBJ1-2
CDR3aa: CSVEKRFGTGDGYTF
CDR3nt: TGCAGCGTTGAAAAGCGGTTCGGGACAGGGGATGGCTACACCTTC

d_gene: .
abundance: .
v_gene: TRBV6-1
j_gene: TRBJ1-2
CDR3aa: CASSEDGIVTRNGYTF
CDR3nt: TGTGCCAGCAGTGAAGACGGCATTGTAACGAGGAATGGCTACACCTTC

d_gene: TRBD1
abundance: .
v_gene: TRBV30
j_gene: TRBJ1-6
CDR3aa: CAWSTGRNSPLHF
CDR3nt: TGTGCCTGGTCGACAGGGAGGAATTCACCCCTCCACTTT

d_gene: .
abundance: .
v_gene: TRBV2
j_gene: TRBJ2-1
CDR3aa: CASSGQYNEQFF
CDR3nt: TGTGCCAGCAGTGGACAGTACAATGAGCAGTTCTTC

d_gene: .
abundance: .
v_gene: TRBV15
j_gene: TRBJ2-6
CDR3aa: CATSRDRGSGANVLTF
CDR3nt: TGTGCCACCAGCAGAGATAGGGGGTCCGGGGCCAACGTCCTGACTTTC

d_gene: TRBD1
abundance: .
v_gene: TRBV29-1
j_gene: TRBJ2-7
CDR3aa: CSVEAGGDEQYF
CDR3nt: TGCAGCGTTGAAGCAGGGGGCGACGAGCAGTACTTC

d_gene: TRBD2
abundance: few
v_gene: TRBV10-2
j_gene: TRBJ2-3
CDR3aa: CATHVGTSGAPSTDTQYF
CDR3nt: TGCGCCACGCATGTAGGTACTAGCGGGGCCCCAAGCACAGATACGCAGTATTTT

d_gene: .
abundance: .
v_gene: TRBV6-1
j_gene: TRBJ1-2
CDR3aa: CASRPPQYGYTF
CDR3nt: TGTGCCAGCCGCCCCCCCCAGTATGGCTACACCTTC

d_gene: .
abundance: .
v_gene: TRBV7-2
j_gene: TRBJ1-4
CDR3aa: CASSAGNSRGNEKLFF
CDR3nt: TGTGCCAGCAGCGCCGGGAACTCACGGGGTAATGAAAAACTGTTTTTT

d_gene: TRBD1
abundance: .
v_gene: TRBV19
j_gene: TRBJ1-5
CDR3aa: CASSATGTGAKPPQPQHF
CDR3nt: TGTGCCAGTAGTGCGACCGGGACAGGGGCCAAACCCCCCCAGCCCCAGCATTTT

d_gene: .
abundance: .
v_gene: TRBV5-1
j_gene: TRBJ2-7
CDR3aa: CASSMQTGDEQYF
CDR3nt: TGCGCCAGCAGCATGCAGACAGGCGACGAGCAGTACTTC

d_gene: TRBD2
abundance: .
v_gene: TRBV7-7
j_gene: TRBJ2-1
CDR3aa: CASSVSTGGGNEQFF
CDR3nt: TGTGCTAGCAGCGTCTCTACGGGGGGAGGGAATGAGCAGTTCTTC

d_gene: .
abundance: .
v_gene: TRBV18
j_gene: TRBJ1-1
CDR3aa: CASSPRPPGGNTEAFF
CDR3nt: TGTGCCAGCTCACCACGACCACCCGGGGGGAACACTGAAGCTTTCTTT

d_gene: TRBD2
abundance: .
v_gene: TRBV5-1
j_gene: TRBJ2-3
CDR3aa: CASSSSGGDTDTQYF
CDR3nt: TGCGCCAGCAGCTCTAGCGGGGGGGACACAGATACGCAGTATTTT

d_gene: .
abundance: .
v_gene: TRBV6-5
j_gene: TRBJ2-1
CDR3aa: CASSSGQGRANEQFF
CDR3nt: TGTGCCAGCAGTTCCGGTCAAGGCAGGGCCAATGAGCAGTTCTTC

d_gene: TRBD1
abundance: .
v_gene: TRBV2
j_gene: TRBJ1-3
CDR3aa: CASQTGASGNTIYF
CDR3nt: TGTGCCAGCCAGACAGGGGCCTCTGGAAACACCATATATTTT

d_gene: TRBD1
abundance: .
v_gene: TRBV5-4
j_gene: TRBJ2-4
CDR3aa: CASRQTGADIQYF
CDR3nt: TGTGCCAGCAGACAGACAGGGGCGGACATTCAGTACTTC

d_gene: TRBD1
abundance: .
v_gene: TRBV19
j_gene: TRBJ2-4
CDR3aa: CASSGTGAGKNIQYF
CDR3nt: TGTGCCAGTAGCGGGACAGGGGCGGGTAAAAACATTCAGTACTTC

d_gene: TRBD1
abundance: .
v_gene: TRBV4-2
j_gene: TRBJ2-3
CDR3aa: CASSQGDRDSDTQYF
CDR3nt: TGTGCCAGCAGCCAAGGGGACAGGGACTCAGATACGCAGTATTTT

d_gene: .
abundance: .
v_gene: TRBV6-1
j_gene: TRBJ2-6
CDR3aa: CASSEGRGTSGANVLTF
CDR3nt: TGTGCCAGCAGTGAGGGTAGGGGGACCTCTGGGGCCAACGTCCTGACTTTC